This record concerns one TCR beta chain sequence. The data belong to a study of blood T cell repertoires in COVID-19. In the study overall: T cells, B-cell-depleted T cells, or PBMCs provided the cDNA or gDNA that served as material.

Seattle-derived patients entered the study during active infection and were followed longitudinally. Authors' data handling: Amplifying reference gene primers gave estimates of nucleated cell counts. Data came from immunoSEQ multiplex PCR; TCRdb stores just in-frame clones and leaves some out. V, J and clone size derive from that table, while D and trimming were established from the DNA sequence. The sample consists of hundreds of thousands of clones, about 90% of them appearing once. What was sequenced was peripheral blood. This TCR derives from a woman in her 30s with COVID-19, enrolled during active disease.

The CDR3 DNA reads as TGTGCCAGTAGTATAGGGACAGAGTTCTATGGCTACACCTTC. Residues: CASSIGTEFYGYTF. The V and J genes are TRBV19 and TRBJ1-2; possibly TRBD1 for D (6 bases). Germline loops: CDR1 LNHDA, CDR2 SQIVND (reference sequence). The CDR3 is 14 residues long. V was clipped by 1 base and J by 4 bases, with 10 bases between them.